These 6 T cell receptor beta chains share one sample of origin, sequenced in a study of blood T cells in healthy people across ages. A J-beta primer mix and a sample-barcoded 5' primer were used in a second PCR of about 7 to 12 cycles. Each CDR3 protein gets one entry after TCRdb re-called the 5' RACE reads with MiXCR. The sample shows about 800,000 distinct CDR3 sequences, 58% of them seen only once. The sample was blood. The source is a man aged 25 to 45 in good health.

The V call is TRBV5-1, the J call TRBJ1-1; TRBD1 is a possible D gene (5 bases). Per germline, CDR1 SGHRS and CDR2 YFSETQ. V shed 0 bases and J shed 6 bases, with 15 bases lying between them. The CDR3 has 15 residues. CDR3 amino acids: CASSLGARVNAEAFF. The CDR3 DNA follows: TGCGCCAGCAGCTTGGGAGCCAGGGTGAATGCTGAAGCTTTCTTT.

The rearrangement links TRBV10-3 to TRBJ2-4; 7 bases match TRBD1. The last part of the DNA fits TRBJ2-7 better; the J call may be wrong. This CDR3 region has 11 residues. Germline V gene sequence: CDR1 ENHRY, CDR2 SYGVKD. CDR3 in amino acids: CAIRGQYEQYF. DNA of the CDR3: TGTGCCATCAGGGGACAGTACGAGCAGTACTTC.

The rearrangement uses TRBV10-3 and TRBJ2-5; possibly TRBD2 for D (5 bases). Germline loops: CDR1 ENHRY, CDR2 SYGVKD. This CDR3 comprises 15 residues. V was cut by 0 bases and J by 1 base, with 9 bases left in between. The chain's CDR3 is CAISESRVTQETQYF. DNA of the CDR3: TGTGCCATCAGTGAGTCGCGGGTGACCCAAGAGACCCAGTACTTC.

The J gene is TRBJ1-4, the V gene TRBV20-1; TRBD1 matches 8 bases. The germline gives CDR1 DFQATT, CDR2 SNEGSKA (reference sequence). CDR3 size: 14 residues. The V and J ends lost 4 bases and 7 bases, in that order; junction bases with no gene match: 8. The CDR3 nucleotides are TGCAGTGCTAATAGCCGGGACAGGCTTGAAAAACTGTTTTTT. This gives the protein CSANSRDRLEKLFF.

The J gene is TRBJ2-7, the V gene TRBV5-1; 7 bases are a match to TRBD2. CDR3 length: 13 residues. Germline CDR1 is SGHRS and CDR2 is YFSETQ. V lost 1 base to trimming and J lost 6 bases; unmatched junction nucleotides: 4. DNA of the CDR3: TGCGCCAGCAGCTTGCGCGGGAGTCCCGAGCAGTACTTC. It encodes CASSLRGSPEQYF.

The gene calls are TRBV27 and TRBJ1-1; D uncertain. CDR3 length: 14 amino acids. Trimming stripped 7 bases from V and 10 bases from J, with 22 bases between. Germline CDR1 and CDR2: MNHEY and SMNVEV (reference sequence). The CDR3 region has the DNA TGTGCCAGCACCCTATGTGTCGGCAACCCTAGAGCTTTCTTT. This gives the protein CASTLCVGNPRAFF.